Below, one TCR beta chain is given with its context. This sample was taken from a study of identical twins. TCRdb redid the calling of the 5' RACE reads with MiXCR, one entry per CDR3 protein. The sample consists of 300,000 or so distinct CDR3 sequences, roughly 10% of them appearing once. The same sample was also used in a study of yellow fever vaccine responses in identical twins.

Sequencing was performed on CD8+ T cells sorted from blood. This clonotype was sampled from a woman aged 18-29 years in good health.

The chain's CDR3 is CASSLGWTPVGGEQFF. DNA for the CDR3: TGTGCCAGCAGCTTAGGCTGGACGCCCGTGGGGGGTGAGCAGTTCTTC. The gene calls are TRBV7-2 and TRBJ2-1; D may be TRBD2 (6 bases). Per the germline V gene, CDR1 is SGHTA and CDR2 is FQGNSA. The CDR3 spans 16 residues. The V end was cut by 1 base, the J end by 9 bases, with 19 bases between.